The 9 T cell receptor beta chains reported below all come from one sample, sequenced in a study of blood T cell repertoires in COVID-19. The data were produced by immunoSEQ multiplex PCR, yet TCRdb's version contains in-frame clones alone and is incomplete. The sample lists around 300,000 clones, approximately 83% occurring once. Input material: peripheral blood. These receptors came from a woman between 65 and 79 years old with acute or convalescent COVID-19.

This sequence joins TRBV19 and TRBJ1-2; 12 positions agree with TRBD1. J gave up 4 bases and V 6 bases, and 9 bases lay outside the gene matches. Germline V gene data show CDR1 as LNHDA and CDR2 as SQIVND (reference sequence). The CDR3 runs to 16 residues. The CDR3: CASSTQGTGGIYGYTF. CDR3 coding DNA: TGTGCCAGTAGCACCCAAGGGACAGGGGGCATCTATGGCTACACCTTC. Using reference TRBV19 and TRBJ1-2 for the parts outside the CDR3, the full variable domain is DGGITQSPKYLFRKEGQNVTLSCEQNLNHDAMYWYRQDPGQGLRLIYYSQIVNDFQKGDIAEGYSVSREKKESFPLTVTSAQKNPTAFYLCASSTQGTGGIYGYTFGSGTRLTVV.

The chain employs TRBV5-1 and TRBJ2-3; 10 bases line up with TRBD2. The germline gives CDR1 SGHRS, CDR2 YFSETQ. V lost 2 bases to trimming and J lost 0 bases; unmatched junction nucleotides: 6. This CDR3 comprises 17 residues. For the CDR3, the DNA is TGCGCCAGCAGCTTACCTAGCGGGGGACCTAGCACAGATACGCAGTATTTT. This sequence encodes CASSLPSGGPSTDTQYF.

The J gene is TRBJ1-3, the V gene TRBV19; 7 positions match TRBD1. V shed 4 bases and J 0 bases; nucleotides not matched to a gene: 9. The length of the CDR3 is 17 residues. CDR1 is LNHDA, CDR2 SQIVND, per germline (reference sequence). CDR3 amino acids: CASSSPDRRLSGNTIYF. DNA for the CDR3: TGTGCCAGTAGTAGTCCGGACAGGCGACTCTCTGGAAACACCATATATTTT.

The V call is TRBV2, the J call TRBJ1-4; 8 bases are a match to TRBD1. This CDR3 spans 16 amino acids. Trimming at V came to 3 bases and at J to 8 bases, leaving 11 bases not matched to a gene. Germline values: CDR1 SNHLY, CDR2 FYNNEI. In DNA form, the CDR3 reads TGTGCCAGCAGTGACCTTGGACAGGGCAAAGGAGAAAAACTGTTTTTT. This codes for CASSDLGQGKGEKLFF.

The chain links TRBV29-1 to TRBJ1-5; 9 bases match TRBD1. J was trimmed by 5 bases and V by 3 bases; bases with no gene match: 5. This CDR3 has 14 amino acids. The germline CDR1 and CDR2 sequences are SQVTM and ANQGSEA. The CDR3 region has the DNA TGCAGCGTTGAGGTGGGACAGGGCGATCAGCCCCAGCATTTT. It encodes CSVEVGQGDQPQHF.

The chain carries TRBV7-2 and TRBJ2-7; 9 positions match TRBD2. Germline V gene lookup returns CDR1 SGHTA and CDR2 FQGNSA. Trimming removed 7 bases from V and 7 bases from J; junction bases left unmatched: 14. The CDR3 contains 15 residues. CDR3 coding DNA: TGTGCCAGCACTTACAGCCCGGGACTAGCTGGGGAGCAGTACTTC. This translates into CASTYSPGLAGEQYF. The entire variable domain, with the rest obtained from reference TRBV7-2 and TRBJ2-7, is as follows: GAGVSQSPSNKVTEKGKDVELRCDPISGHTALYWYRQSLGQGLEFLIYFQGNSAPDKSGLPSDRFSAERTGGSVSTLTIQRTQQEDSAVYLCASTYSPGLAGEQYFGPGTRLTVT.

The V and J genes are TRBV2 and TRBJ1-6, with TRBD1 matching over 7 bases. In germline, CDR1 is SNHLY, CDR2 FYNNEI. V shed 5 bases and J 13 bases; nucleotides not matched to a gene: 11. The CDR3 is 14 residues long. For the CDR3, the DNA is TGTGCCAGCAGTCTGGACAGGACTTCCTATCCCCTCCACTTT. Translating gives CASSLDRTSYPLHF.

Worth noting for this clone: The identical CDR3 is also encoded by other nucleotide sequences in the sample. This chain joins TRBV19 and TRBJ2-7; the match to TRBD2 covers 8 bases. CDR3 size: 14 residues. Per germline, CDR1 LNHDA and CDR2 SQIVND (reference sequence). The V gene end was trimmed by 3 bases and the J gene end by 1 base; junction bases not matched to a gene: 2. CDR3 sequence: CASSIGGGSYEQYF. The CDR3 nucleotides read TGTGCCAGTAGTATCGGGGGGGGATCCTACGAGCAGTACTTC.

The chain uses TRBV7-8 and TRBJ1-6; a possible D gene is TRBD1 (5 bases). Trimming left V 5 bases short and J 9 bases short, with 20 bases between. CDR3 length: 16 amino acids. Looked up from germline, CDR1 is SGHVS and CDR2 is FQNEAQ. CDR3 residues: CASSPGLQGLGSPLHF. The CDR3 DNA follows: TGTGCCAGCAGCCCCGGCTTGCAGGGACTAGGTTCACCCCTCCACTTT.